Listed below are T cell receptor beta chains from one sample, sequenced in a study of cytomegalovirus exposure and HLA in healthy donors. Profiling relied on immunoSEQ multiplex PCR, and the TCRdb table lists in-frame clones only, not all of them. This sample has 140,000 to 150,000 clones; around 90% occur once, and the top ten carry 0.51%. Specimen: PBMCs. The receptors here all came from a woman aged 35 to 49 in good health and CMV-seronegative. Each CDR3 is given with its conserved first and last residue. Each record gives: CDR3 length, D gene, clone size, J gene, V gene, CDR3 DNA, CDR3 protein. The D gene is left open where the match is weak. Size tells how often a clone was seen (once, few, many) or the class of an expanded clone, and some rows leave it out.

>14|TRBD1|.|TRBJ2-7|TRBV7-9
TGTTCCAGCAGCCCGGGACAGGGGGTCTACGAGCAGTACTTC
CSSSPGQGVYEQYF
>15|.|once|TRBJ1-4|TRBV5-1
TGCGCCAGCAGCTCGGGAAGGACAACTAATGAAAAACTGTTTTTT
CASSSGRTTNEKLFF
>16|TRBD2|.|TRBJ2-1|TRBV11-3
TGTGCCAGCAGCAGTGTTTGGCGCGGGAGGGCCTGGGAGCAGTTCTTC
CASSSVWRGRAWEQFF
>12|.|.|TRBJ2-7|TRBV7-2
TGTGCCAGCAGCTTATCTTTCTACGAGCAGTACTTC
CASSLSFYEQYF
>14|.|.|TRBJ2-7|TRBV9
TGTGCCAGCAGCGTGGTAGCGGTAACCTACGAGCAGTACTTC
CASSVVAVTYEQYF
>16|TRBD2|once|TRBJ2-1|TRBV11-3
TGTGCCAGCAACGGGCTAGCGGAAAGCTCCTACAATGAGCAGTTCTTC
CASNGLAESSYNEQFF
>14|.|.|TRBJ2-7|TRBV6-5
TGTGCCAGCAGTGCTTCCTCGGTTACCTACGAGCAGTACTTC
CASSASSVTYEQYF
>14|TRBD1|.|TRBJ2-7|TRBV29-1
TGCAGCGTCCTGGACAGGCACAGCTCCTACGAGCAGTACTTC
CSVLDRHSSYEQYF
>15|.|few|TRBJ2-1|TRBV7-9
TGTGCCAGCAGTACGCTCCGGGACTTCTACAATGAGCAGTTCTTC
CASSTLRDFYNEQFF
>12|.|.|TRBJ2-2|TRBV29-1
TGCAGCGTTGCCTTTTCCACCGGGGAGCTGTTTTTT
CSVAFSTGELFF